The entry below describes one TCR beta chain. The antigen remains unidentified. Sequencing of TCR beta was undertaken in CD8+ and CD4+ T cells derived from blood. TEMRA cells were FACS-enriched, with CD8+ and CD4+ T cells isolated negatively. This sample is part of a study of CD8 T cells in Susac syndrome. Study results and limitations: It was acknowledged by the study that relatively few individuals were included in its TCR sequencing and HLA analysis.

An amount of RNA that ranged from roughly 0.5 to 1 ug was reverse transcribed with random hexamers. By means of immunoSEQ multiplex PCR, TCR beta CDR3 spanning 54 Vbeta and 13 Jbeta underwent amplification. From the immunoSEQ multiplex PCR reads, TCRdb called clonotypes with MiXCR, one entry per CDR3 protein. The sample holds about 120,000 distinct CDR3 sequences, nearly 95% seen once. Trimming at V came to 1 base and at J to 4 bases, leaving 6 bases not matched to a gene. The CDR3 loop spans 15 amino acids. Looked up from germline, CDR1 is SGHTA and CDR2 is FQGNSA. The rearrangement uses TRBV7-2 and TRBJ1-2; 7 bases agree with TRBD1. The TCR originated in a human donor in good health. The sequencing input was CD4+ T cells from PBMCs. The CDR3 loop reads CASSLDRGVGYGYTF. The CDR3 coding sequence is TGTGCCAGCAGCTTAGACAGGGGCGTAGGCTATGGCTACACCTTC.